A selection of T cell receptor beta chains follows, all from one sample in a study of blood T cell repertoires in COVID-19. TCRdb's copy holds only in-frame clones and misses some; the assay was immunoSEQ multiplex PCR. The profile shows about 230,000 clones, under 90% of them singletons. The sample consisted of peripheral blood. The receptors were gathered from a man aged 50 to 60 with COVID-19, enrolled during active disease. Each CDR3 is given with its conserved first and last residue. The order of the fields is J gene, V gene, clone size, D gene, CDR3 protein, CDR3 DNA. A D gene is named only where the DNA matches it firmly. Size tells how often a clone was seen (once, few, many) or the class of an expanded clone, and some rows leave it out.

TRBJ2-2 | TRBV5-1 | NA | TRBD1 | CASKWGQRTGELFF | TGCGCCAGCAAGTGGGGACAGAGGACCGGGGAGCTGTTTTTT
TRBJ1-6 | TRBV7-9 | NA | NA | CASSLAPQNSPLHF | TGTGCCAGCAGCTTAGCTCCACAGAATTCACCCCTCCACTTT
TRBJ2-5 | TRBV7-9 | NA | TRBD2 | CASSLAGRVETQYF | TGTGCCAGCAGCTTAGCGGGGAGGGTGGAGACCCAGTACTTC
TRBJ1-2 | TRBV5-6 | NA | NA | CASSLPLTPGYTF | TGTGCCAGCAGCCTGCCCCTAACTCCCGGCTACACCTTC
TRBJ2-7 | TRBV5-4 | NA | NA | CASSLGLEDYEQYF | TGTGCCAGCAGCTTAGGCCTCGAGGACTACGAGCAGTACTTC
TRBJ1-1 | TRBV7-3 | NA | NA | CASSLGQVGTEAFF | TGTGCCAGCAGCTTAGGTCAGGTCGGCACTGAAGCTTTCTTT
TRBJ1-4 | TRBV7-2 | once | TRBD1 | CASSSRPGGNEKLFF | TGTGCCAGCAGCTCCCGACCAGGGGGTAATGAAAAACTGTTTTTT
TRBJ2-3 | TRBV19 | NA | NA | CASSILAVATDTQYF | TGTGCCAGTAGTATACTAGCTGTGGCGACAGATACGCAGTATTTT
TRBJ2-7 | TRBV7-9 | NA | NA | CASSWSHSYEQYF | TGTGCCAGCAGTTGGAGTCACTCCTACGAGCAGTACTTC
TRBJ2-3 | TRBV6-2/TRBV6-3 | NA | NA | CASSYRFSGAPVGTQYF | TGTGCCAGCAGTTATCGGTTCTCAGGGGCGCCGGTAGGTACGCAGTATTTT
TRBJ1-5 | TRBV5-1 | NA | TRBD1 | CASSLGTGNQPQHF | TGCGCCAGCAGCCTAGGGACAGGGAATCAGCCCCAGCATTTT
TRBJ2-7 | TRBV11-1 | NA | NA | CASSLGGAGSSYEQYF | TGTGCCAGCAGCTTAGGAGGGGCGGGGAGCTCCTACGAGCAGTACTTC
TRBJ2-1 | TRBV2 | NA | TRBD2 | CASRKGTSVYNEQFF | TGTGCCAGCAGGAAAGGGACTAGCGTGTACAATGAGCAGTTCTTC
TRBJ1-3 | TRBV4-1 | NA | TRBD1 | CASSQETGTVSSGNTIYF | TGCGCCAGCAGCCAAGAAACCGGGACAGTGAGCTCTGGAAACACCATATATTTT
TRBJ1-1 | TRBV19 | NA | NA | CASSTGGPGTEAFF | TGTGCCAGTAGTACCGGAGGGCCTGGCACTGAAGCTTTCTTT
TRBJ2-3 | TRBV5-6 | once | NA | CASSLAWDILKTDTQYF | TGTGCCAGCAGCTTGGCCTGGGACATCCTAAAGACAGATACGCAGTATTTT
TRBJ1-2 | TRBV3-1/TRBV3-2 | NA | TRBD1 | CASSQQGQGANGYTF | TGTGCCAGCAGCCAGCAGGGACAGGGGGCTAATGGCTACACCTTC
TRBJ1-2 | TRBV4-3 | NA | NA | CASSQGQGSGYGYTF | TGCGCCAGCAGCCAAGGTCAGGGGTCTGGCTATGGCTACACCTTC
TRBJ1-2 | TRBV27 | few | TRBD1 | CASSSITQGVGLYGYTF | TGTGCCAGCAGTTCGATTACTCAGGGGGTCGGCCTCTATGGCTACACCTTC
TRBJ2-1 | TRBV5-1 | NA | TRBD2 | CASSLDRLAGPPYNEQFF | TGCGCCAGCAGCTTGGACCGACTAGCGGGACCACCCTACAATGAGCAGTTCTTC
TRBJ2-3 | TRBV3-1/TRBV3-2 | NA | TRBD1 | CASSPDRAPGDTQYF | TGTGCCAGCAGCCCCGACAGGGCCCCAGGAGATACGCAGTATTTT
TRBJ2-1 | TRBV27 | NA | TRBD2 | CASSFGLAEFF | TGTGCCAGCAGTTTCGGGCTAGCGGAGTTCTTC
TRBJ2-7 | TRBV11-1 | NA | NA | CASSLEAGGTYEQYF | TGTGCCAGCAGCTTAGAAGCGGGTGGAACCTACGAGCAGTACTTC
TRBJ2-2 | TRBV6-5 | NA | TRBD1 | CAVRTGDTGELFF | TGTGCCGTCCGGACAGGGGACACCGGGGAGCTGTTTTTT
TRBJ2-3 | TRBV3-1/TRBV3-2 | NA | TRBD2 | CASSPGLAGVDTQYF | TGTGCCAGCAGCCCGGGACTAGCGGGAGTGGATACGCAGTATTTT
TRBJ2-1 | TRBV6-5 | few | NA | CASSYSDNYNEQFF | TGTGCCAGCAGTTACTCTGACAACTACAATGAGCAGTTCTTC
TRBJ1-3 | TRBV3-1/TRBV3-2 | NA | TRBD1 | CASSQTRTGGGNTIYF | TGTGCCAGCAGCCAGACGCGGACAGGGGGAGGAAACACCATATATTTT
TRBJ2-7 | TRBV18 | NA | NA | CASSPIGRAEEQYF | TGTGCCAGCTCACCAATCGGCAGGGCGGAGGAGCAGTACTTC
TRBJ1-3 | TRBV18 | NA | TRBD1 | CASSPTGTEGNTIYF | TGTGCCAGCTCCCCGACCGGGACAGAAGGAAACACCATATATTTT
TRBJ2-1 | TRBV18 | NA | TRBD1 | CASSGQGISNEQFF | TGTGCCAGCTCAGGACAGGGGATTTCGAATGAGCAGTTCTTC
TRBJ1-4 | TRBV4-3 | NA | TRBD1 | CASSQMPGQLNEKLFF | TGCGCCAGCAGCCAAATGCCGGGACAGCTTAATGAAAAACTGTTTTTT
TRBJ2-1 | TRBV7-9 | once | NA | CASSIPGRGSYNEQFF | TGTGCCAGCAGCATTCCGGGACGGGGGTCCTACAATGAGCAGTTCTTC
TRBJ1-1 | TRBV30 | once | NA | CAWSRLGQGTEAFF | TGTGCCTGGAGTCGCCTCGGGCAGGGCACTGAAGCTTTCTTT
TRBJ2-1 | TRBV27 | NA | NA | CASSLSQDEQFF | TGTGCCAGCAGTTTATCCCAGGATGAGCAGTTCTTC
TRBJ2-7 | TRBV5-1 | NA | TRBD2 | CASSPGLAYEQYF | TGCGCCAGCAGCCCGGGACTAGCTTACGAGCAGTACTTC
TRBJ2-1 | TRBV3-1/TRBV3-2 | NA | NA | CASSPGQRSYNEQFF | TGTGCCAGCAGCCCCGGACAGCGCTCCTACAATGAGCAGTTCTTC
TRBJ1-5 | TRBV28 | NA | NA | CASSLGQDYQPQHF | TGTGCCAGCAGTTTGGGCCAGGATTATCAGCCCCAGCATTTT
TRBJ1-1 | TRBV5-1 | NA | NA | CASSIRLGGDTEAFF | TGCGCCAGCAGCATAAGGTTAGGGGGGGACACTGAAGCTTTCTTT
TRBJ2-7 | TRBV3-1/TRBV3-2 | NA | NA | CASSQGGSGYEQYF | TGTGCCAGCAGCCAAGGAGGTAGCGGATACGAGCAGTACTTC
TRBJ2-1 | TRBV7-9 | NA | NA | CASSFPGQGPSGSYNEQFF | TGTGCCAGCAGCTTCCCGGGACAAGGGCCCTCTGGCTCCTACAATGAGCAGTTCTTC
TRBJ2-7 | TRBV3-1/TRBV3-2 | NA | TRBD2 | CASSQQAGETYEQYF | TGTGCCAGCAGCCAACAAGCGGGGGAAACCTACGAGCAGTACTTC
TRBJ1-2 | TRBV2 | NA | NA | CASLLTPNYGYTF | TGTGCCAGCCTATTGACACCGAACTATGGCTACACCTTC
TRBJ1-4 | TRBV15 | NA | NA | CATSSPSRVGSTNEKLFF | TGTGCCACCAGCAGCCCGAGCAGGGTCGGGTCGACTAATGAAAAACTGTTTTTT
TRBJ2-7 | TRBV6-6 | NA | TRBD2 | CASRGLAGTYEQYF | TGTGCCAGCAGAGGACTAGCGGGAACCTACGAGCAGTACTTC
TRBJ2-2 | TRBV7-9 | once | NA | CASSPEPGVVGELFF | TGTGCCAGCAGCCCCGAGCCGGGGGTCGTCGGGGAGCTGTTTTTT
TRBJ1-2 | TRBV15 | NA | TRBD1 | CATSTGQGEYGYTF | TGTGCCACCAGCACGGGACAGGGCGAATATGGCTACACCTTC
TRBJ2-2 | TRBV7-9 | once | TRBD1 | CASTGLGQGHTGELFF | TGTGCCAGCACAGGGTTGGGACAGGGCCACACCGGGGAGCTGTTTTTT
TRBJ2-5 | TRBV10-1 | NA | TRBD1 | CASRGYRDRGRLKETQYF | TGCGCCAGCAGGGGATACCGGGACAGGGGGCGGTTGAAAGAGACCCAGTACTTC
TRBJ2-7 | TRBV6-1 | NA | TRBD1 | CASSEGGQGAYEQYF | TGTGCCAGCAGTGAAGGGGGACAGGGCGCCTACGAGCAGTACTTC
TRBJ2-3 | TRBV5-1 | NA | TRBD2 | CASSLVLAGAGTDTQYF | TGCGCCAGCAGCTTGGTTCTAGCGGGGGCCGGCACAGATACGCAGTATTTT
TRBJ2-3 | TRBV2 | once | TRBD2 | CASSLAGDPTDTQYF | TGTGCCAGCAGTTTAGCGGGAGACCCCACAGATACGCAGTATTTT
TRBJ2-3 | TRBV7-9 | NA | NA | CASSLSGYTDTQYF | TGTGCCAGCAGCTTGAGCGGATACACAGATACGCAGTATTTT
TRBJ1-5 | TRBV5-1 | NA | NA | CASSLAGVHPQHF | TGCGCCAGCAGCTTGGCGGGGGTTCATCCCCAGCATTTT
TRBJ1-6 | TRBV7-3 | NA | NA | CASSLQGLGSPLHF | TGTGCCAGCAGCCTACAGGGTTTGGGGTCACCCCTCCACTTT